A selection of T cell receptor beta chains follows, all from one sample in a study of beta chain features in type 1 diabetes. Repertoires were generated with immunoSEQ multiplex PCR, while TCRdb's copy carries only in-frame clones and drops some. The sample shows 100,000 to 150,000 clones, around a sixth of them seen only once. Source material: central memory CD4+ T cells from blood. The source is a man between 18 and 29 years old with type 1 diabetes. Each CDR3 is given with its conserved first and last residue. The D gene is left open where the match is weak. Some rows have no size entry. The others give once, few or many, or a class for an expanded clone.

d_gene | j_gene | abundance | v_gene | CDR3nt | CDR3aa
NA | TRBJ2-3 | few | TRBV18 | TGTGCCAGCTCACCATCAGCGGCTAGCACAGATACGCAGTATTTT | CASSPSAASTDTQYF
NA | TRBJ1-2 | few | TRBV4-1 | TGCGCCAGCAGCCCCCCCTCGGGAGACAACTATGGCTACACCTTC | CASSPPSGDNYGYTF
NA | TRBJ1-4 | NA | TRBV7-9 | TGTGCCAGCAGCTTAGATTATGAAAAACTGTTTTTT | CASSLDYEKLFF
NA | TRBJ2-7 | few | TRBV6-7 | TGTGCCAGCTCTCGCCCAGGACTACCCGGGGAAGAGCAGTACTTC | CASSRPGLPGEEQYF
NA | TRBJ1-1 | few | TRBV7-7 | TGTGCTAGCAGCCGGCAAGTGAACACTGAAGCTTTCTTT | CASSRQVNTEAFF
NA | TRBJ1-2 | NA | TRBV28 | TGTGCCAGCAGTTTTGCTTTCGGAGGCTACACCTTC | CASSFAFGGYTF
TRBD2 | TRBJ2-5 | few | TRBV6-5 | TGTGCCAGCAGTTACCGGCTAGCGGGTAGGGAGACCCAGTACTTC | CASSYRLAGRETQYF
NA | TRBJ1-2 | few | TRBV9 | TGTGCCAGCAGCGTTCCCGGACAGTATGGCTACACCTTC | CASSVPGQYGYTF
NA | TRBJ1-1 | few | TRBV5-1 | TGCGCCAGCAGCTTGGGACAGCTACTGAACACTGAAGCTTTCTTT | CASSLGQLLNTEAFF
NA | TRBJ2-7 | few | TRBV18 | TGTGCCAGCTCACCGAATGAAGGCGAGCAGTACTTC | CASSPNEGEQYF
TRBD1 | TRBJ1-4 | NA | TRBV7-2 | TGTGCCAGCAGCTTAGACAGGACAGGCGAAAATGAAAAACTGTTTTTT | CASSLDRTGENEKLFF
TRBD1 | TRBJ2-5 | many | TRBV15 | TGTGCCACCAGCAGAGACAGGGGGCAAGAGACCCAGTACTTC | CATSRDRGQETQYF